A few counts support the clone carrying this TCR beta chain. The data belong to a study of blood T cell repertoires in COVID-19. TCRdb's copy holds only in-frame clones and misses some; the assay was immunoSEQ multiplex PCR. The sample lists some 50,000 clones, approximately 80% occurring once. With V trimmed by 5 bases and J by 7 bases, 9 bases remained unmatched. The CDR3 has 15 residues. The germline V gene encodes CDR1 SGHAT and CDR2 FQDESV (reference sequence). This chain joins TRBV11-1 and TRBJ2-1, with 9 bases that match TRBD2. This TCR was recovered from a human donor with active or convalescent COVID-19. The donor label of this sample is uncertain. The sample comprised peripheral blood. The CDR3 DNA is TGTGCCAGCAGCCTCGATTGGCTAGCGGGGAATGAGCAGTTCTTC. It specifies CASSLDWLAGNEQFF.